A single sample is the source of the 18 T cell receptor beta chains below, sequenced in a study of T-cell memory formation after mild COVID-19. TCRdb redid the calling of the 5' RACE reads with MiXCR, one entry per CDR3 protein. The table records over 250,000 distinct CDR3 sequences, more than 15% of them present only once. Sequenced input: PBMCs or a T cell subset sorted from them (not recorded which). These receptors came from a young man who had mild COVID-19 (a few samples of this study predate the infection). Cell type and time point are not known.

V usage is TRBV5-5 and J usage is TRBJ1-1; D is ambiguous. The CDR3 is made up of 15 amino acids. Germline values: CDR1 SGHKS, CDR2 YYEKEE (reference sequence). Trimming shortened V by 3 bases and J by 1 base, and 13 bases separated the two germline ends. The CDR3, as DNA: TGTGCCAGCAGCTCTCCGGGCCACCAGAACACTGAAGCTTTCTTT. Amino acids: CASSSPGHQNTEAFF.

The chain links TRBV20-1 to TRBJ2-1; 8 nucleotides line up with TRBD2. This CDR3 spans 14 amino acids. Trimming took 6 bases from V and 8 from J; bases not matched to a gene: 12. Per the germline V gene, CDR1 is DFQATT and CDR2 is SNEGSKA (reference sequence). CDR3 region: CSAPPGGLRHEQFF. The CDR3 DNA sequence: TGCAGTGCACCGCCGGGGGGGCTGAGGCATGAGCAGTTCTTC.

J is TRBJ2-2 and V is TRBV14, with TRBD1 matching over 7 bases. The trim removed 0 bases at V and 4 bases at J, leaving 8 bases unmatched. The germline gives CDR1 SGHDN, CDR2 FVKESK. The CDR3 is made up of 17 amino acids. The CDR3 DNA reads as TGTGCCAGCAGCCAAGAACTAGGGACAGATATCACCGGGGAGCTGTTTTTT. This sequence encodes CASSQELGTDITGELFF.

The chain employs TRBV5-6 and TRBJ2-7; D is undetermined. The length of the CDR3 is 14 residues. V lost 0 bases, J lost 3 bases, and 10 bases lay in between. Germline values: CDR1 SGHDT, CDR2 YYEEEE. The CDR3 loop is CASSLGLTVYEQYF. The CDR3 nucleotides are TGTGCCAGCAGCTTGGGACTTACAGTCTACGAGCAGTACTTC.

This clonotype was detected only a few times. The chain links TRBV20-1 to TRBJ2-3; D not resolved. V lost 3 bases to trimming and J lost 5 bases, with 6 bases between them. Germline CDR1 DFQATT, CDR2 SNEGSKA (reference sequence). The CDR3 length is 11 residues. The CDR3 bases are TGCAGTGCTAGCGGTGGAGATACGCAGTATTTT. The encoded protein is CSASGGDTQYF.

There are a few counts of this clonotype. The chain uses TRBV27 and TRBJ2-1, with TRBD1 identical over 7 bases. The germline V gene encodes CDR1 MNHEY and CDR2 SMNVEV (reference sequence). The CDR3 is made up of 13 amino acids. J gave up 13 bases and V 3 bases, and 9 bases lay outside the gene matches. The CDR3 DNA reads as TGTGCCAGCAGTTTCGATACCGACAGGGCTCAGTTCTTC. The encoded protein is CASSFDTDRAQFF.

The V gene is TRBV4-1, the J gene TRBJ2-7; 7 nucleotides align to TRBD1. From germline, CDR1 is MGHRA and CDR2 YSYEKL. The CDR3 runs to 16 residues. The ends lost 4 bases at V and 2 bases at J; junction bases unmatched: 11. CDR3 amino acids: CASSRAGTESAYEQYF. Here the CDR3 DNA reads TGCGCCAGCAGCCGAGCCGGGACAGAAAGCGCCTACGAGCAGTACTTC.

The CDR3 nucleotides are TGTGCCAGCAGTTGGGGCGCTGGAAACACCATATATTTT. Its translation is CASSWGAGNTIYF. The V gene is TRBV9, the J gene TRBJ1-3, with D tentatively TRBD1 (5 bases). Germline V gives CDR1 SGDLS, CDR2 YYNGEE. The CDR3 spans 13 residues. V was shortened by 5 bases and J by 2 bases, with 8 bases between the two germline ends.

The CDR3 spells CASSVTGRDDNYGYTF. The DNA of the CDR3 is TGTGCCAGCAGCGTAACTGGCCGAGACGATAACTATGGCTACACCTTC. V gene TRBV9 combines with J gene TRBJ1-2; D is uncertain. Per the germline V gene, CDR1 is SGDLS and CDR2 is YYNGEE. The CDR3 extends over 16 amino acids. Trimming pared 1 base from V and 1 base from J, leaving 14 bases between.

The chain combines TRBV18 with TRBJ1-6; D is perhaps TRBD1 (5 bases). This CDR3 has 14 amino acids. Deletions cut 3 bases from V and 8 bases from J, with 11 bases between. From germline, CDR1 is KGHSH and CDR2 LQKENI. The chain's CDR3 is CASSPGGDDSPLHF. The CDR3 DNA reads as TGTGCCAGCTCACCGGGGGGTGACGATTCACCCCTCCACTTT.

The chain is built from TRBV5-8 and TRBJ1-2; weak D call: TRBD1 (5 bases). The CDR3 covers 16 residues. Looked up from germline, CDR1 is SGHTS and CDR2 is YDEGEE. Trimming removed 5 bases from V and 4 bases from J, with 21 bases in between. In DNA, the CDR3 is TGTGCCAGCAGTTTCGCCGGGACCCAGGCTCTCTATGGCTACACCTTC. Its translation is CASSFAGTQALYGYTF.

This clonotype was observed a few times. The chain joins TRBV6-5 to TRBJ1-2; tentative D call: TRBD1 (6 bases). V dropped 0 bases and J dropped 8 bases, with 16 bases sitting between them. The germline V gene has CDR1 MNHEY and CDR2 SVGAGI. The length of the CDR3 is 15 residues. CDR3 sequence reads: CASSYSDRPQGGYTF. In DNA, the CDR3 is TGTGCCAGCAGTTACTCGGACAGACCCCAAGGGGGCTACACCTTC.

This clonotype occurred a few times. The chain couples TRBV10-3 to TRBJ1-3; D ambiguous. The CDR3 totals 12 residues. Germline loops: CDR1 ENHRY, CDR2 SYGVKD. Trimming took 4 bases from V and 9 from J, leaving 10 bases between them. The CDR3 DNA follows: TGTGCCATCAGTGGTGACTGGGGCACCATATATTTT. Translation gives CAISGDWGTIYF.

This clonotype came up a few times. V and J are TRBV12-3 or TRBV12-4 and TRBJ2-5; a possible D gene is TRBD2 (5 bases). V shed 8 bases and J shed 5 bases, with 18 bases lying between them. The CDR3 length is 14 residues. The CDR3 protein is CASREGGSPETQYF. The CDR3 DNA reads TGTGCCAGCCGAGAGGGTGGATCCCCCGAGACCCAGTACTTC.

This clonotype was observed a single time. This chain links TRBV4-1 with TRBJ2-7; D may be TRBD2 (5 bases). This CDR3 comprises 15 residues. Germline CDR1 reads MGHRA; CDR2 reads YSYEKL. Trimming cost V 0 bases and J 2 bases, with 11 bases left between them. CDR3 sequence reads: CASSQDGGSAYEQYF. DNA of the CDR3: TGCGCCAGCAGCCAAGATGGCGGGTCCGCCTACGAGCAGTACTTC.

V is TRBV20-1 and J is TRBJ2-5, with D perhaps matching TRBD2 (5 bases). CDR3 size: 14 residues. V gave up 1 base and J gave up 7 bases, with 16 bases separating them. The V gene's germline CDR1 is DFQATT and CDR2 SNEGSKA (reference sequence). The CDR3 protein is CSARAADAPGTQYF. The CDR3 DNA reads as TGCAGTGCTAGAGCAGCGGACGCGCCCGGGACCCAGTACTTC.

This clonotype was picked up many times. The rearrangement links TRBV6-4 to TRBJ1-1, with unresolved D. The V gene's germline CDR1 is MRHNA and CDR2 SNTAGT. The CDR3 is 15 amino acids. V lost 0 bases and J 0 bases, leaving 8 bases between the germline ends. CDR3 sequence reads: CASSDSIEMNTEAFF. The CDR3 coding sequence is TGTGCCAGCAGTGACTCTATAGAAATGAACACTGAAGCTTTCTTT.

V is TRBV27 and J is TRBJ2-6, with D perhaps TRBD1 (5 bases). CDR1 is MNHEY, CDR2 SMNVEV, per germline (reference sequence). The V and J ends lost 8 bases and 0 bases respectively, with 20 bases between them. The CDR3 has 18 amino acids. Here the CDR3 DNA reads TGTGCCAGCCGACATTATGGACAAGCCATCTCTGGGGCCAACGTCCTGACTTTC. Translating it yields CASRHYGQAISGANVLTF.